This T cell receptor beta chain was recorded in a study of control samples from healthy donors and cancer patients. CDR1 is LNHNV, CDR2 YYDKDF, per germline (reference sequence). The junction had 13 bases not matched to a gene; V was cut back by 5 bases and J by 10 bases. The CDR3 has 14 residues. This clone came up once. Measured with immunoSEQ multiplex PCR; TCRdb has only the in-frame clones, and not every one. Of under 60,000 clones in the sample, roughly 92% are singletons; the top ten hold less than 25%. The TCR originated in a woman in her 50s with head and neck cancer. The sample consisted of PBMCs. The gene calls are TRBV15 and TRBJ1-1; TRBD1 matches at 7 bases. The CDR3 nucleotides read TGTGCCACCAGCCCCCGGACAGGCGGATCAGGAGCTTTCTTT. The encoded protein is CATSPRTGGSGAFF. The full variable domain, completed using reference TRBV15 and TRBJ1-1, is DAMVIQNPRYQVTQFGKPVTLSCSQTLNHNVMYWYQQKSSQAPKLLFHYYDKDFNNEADTPDNFQSRRPNTSFCFLDIRSPGLGDTAMYLCATSPRTGGSGAFFGQGTRLTVV.